This T cell receptor (beta chain) was obtained from a study of long-term antiretroviral therapy in people with HIV (dated by TCRdb to the early 2020s). Regarding the research as a whole: The earliest samples were collected about a decade before the 2015 WHO recommendation for immediate ART, when ART was typically delayed until CD4 counts fell. This retrospective serial study examined whether starting ART and sustained HIV suppression were associated with changes in the composition and diversity of the TRB repertoire in peripheral blood. From fewer than 35 adults with confirmed HIV infection, the cohort provided 150 to 200 cryopreserved PBMC samples, gathered serially across a mean of approximately six years (range 1-12). Among the roughly 30 participants with HIV, fewer than twelve were female. No cross-contamination during QIAcube processing turned up in test extractions that ran a monoclonal T-cell line alongside 33 polyclonal samples. The full study reports these points: Because pre-ART samples had limited cell numbers, profiling was done on unsorted PBMC rather than on sorted CD4+ and CD8+ T cells. Inferences about post-ART repertoire changes were limited because no data were available on ART adherence, viral resistance or therapy changes. At every time point, the repertoire was dominated by expanded TRB clones first identified before ART initiation, although this dominance fluctuated and, in many PLHIV, declined after ART. The samples span the years 2004 to 2017, and the ART regimens used at that time may not be as effective as current regimens. ART initiation was associated with a significant increase in TRB diversity, but diversity stayed significantly below transplant donor controls even after long-term ART. Compared with controls, HIV repertoires had narrower CDR3 length ranges, and the network structure pointed to an antigen-experienced repertoire that shifted only slightly toward naive after ART. Limited PBMC availability meant only the TCR beta chain was sequenced, without alpha chain pairing.

Regarding this clone: The antigen it recognizes is unknown. Per-base qualities were not stored, and no clone one base away is much larger.

To be included, a participant needed at least one PBMC sample from before ART initiation plus at least two post-ART samples. Treatment was received in the United States of America by all participants with HIV. Before DNA extraction, cryopreserved samples containing 1-10 million PBMC were thawed and washed. At the time of the earliest PBMC sample, participants with HIV were aged between roughly 23 and 60 years. PBMC samples from each participant spanned 1-4 timepoints before ART initiation and 2-8 timepoints after ART initiation, with a median of 7 samples. Serial HIV viral load, CD4+ T-cell count, ART history and demographic data were obtained for every participant. Genomic DNA was extracted from unsorted PBMC with a Qiagen kit on a QIAcube, with processing performed in batches of 12 samples. From the cysteine up to the phenylalanine, the CDR3 has a length of 16 residues. The sequence is cut down to CDR3 DNA, 48 bases in frame from base 1. V is shortened by 7 bases, J by 0 bases, and the region joining them spans 13 bases. In the germline V gene, CDR1 corresponds to SNHLY and CDR2 to FYNNEI.

The immunoSEQ hsTCRB v3.0 assay was used at survey level resolution to sequence the TRB variable region. TRB sequencing targeted a depth of roughly 35,000-55,000 T-cell genomes per sample. Pooled TRB libraries were sequenced on an Illumina MiSeq with a v3 150-cycle kit. The authors' pipeline ran thus. Analysis of repertoires was carried out in R inside a reproducible Nextflow workflow spanning QC, data transformation and analysis. Custom analyses were implemented in LymphoSeq2, an R package for AIRR-Seq data exploration. Several samples that produced fewer than 5000 total TRB sequences were removed, so approximately 190 HIV repertoires were analyzed. Among the approximately 190 HIV repertoires that were kept, 59 were collected before ART initiation and about 130 were collected after ART initiation. Each repertoire was downsampled to 5000 TRB nucleotide sequences, and summary statistics were averaged across 100 downsampling iterations. TRB sequences were retained for analysis only if CDR3 regions of at least seven amino acids were present. Diversity was measured with a Shannon entropy-derived clonality score and the Gini coefficient. Repertoire networks linked the top 5000 CDR3 amino acid sequences whenever two sequences differed by an edit distance of one. GLIPH2 predicted antigen specificity groups and MHC restriction for TRB CDR3 amino acid sequences. Known CMV, EBV, HIV or tissue antigen associations were flagged by matching CDR3 amino acid sequences against VDJdb and McPAS-TCR. Pre-ART, post-ART and control groups were compared with Wilcoxon signed-rank tests and Holm-Bonferroni correction. The table was pulled from immuneACCESS by TCRdb, which kept in-frame rearrangements only. Such tables lose some clones; where checked, under half of the loss comes from unresolved V genes, and the rest has no known cause. The V and J calls and the clone size are those of that table, but D and trimming were determined from the DNA. The sample table shows 30,000 to 40,000 clones, and about 76% are seen once. Together, the top ten hold about 3.2% of the sample.

This TCR derives from a man aged 18 to 30 with HIV. The chain links TRBV2 with TRBJ2-6; the D gene could be either TRBD1 or TRBD2, each agreeing at 5 bases. Sequences were derived from unsorted PBMCs, sampled 1.9 years after starting antiretroviral therapy. The CDR3 loop reads CASTWDGHSGANVLTF. The bases are TGTGCCAGCACCTGGGACGGCCACTCTGGGGCCAACGTCCTGACTTTC. With all but the CDR3 taken from the reference TRBV2 and TRBJ2-6 genes, the full variable domain is: EPEVTQTPSHQVTQMGQEVILRCVPISNHLYFYWYRQILGQKVEFLVSFYNNEISEKSEIFDDQFSVERPDGSNFTLKIRSTKLEDSAMYFCASTWDGHSGANVLTFGAGSRLTVL.